This TCR beta chain originates from a study of cytomegalovirus exposure and HLA in healthy donors. The CDR3 consists of 15 residues. Germline V gene sequence: CDR1 SQVTM, CDR2 ANQGSEA. Trimming took 4 bases from V and 1 from J; bases not matched to a gene: 9. The PCR ran on 60 Vbeta and 13 Jbeta primers. Profiled with immunoSEQ multiplex PCR; TCRdb holds only in-frame clones, not every one. This listing includes 220,000 or so clones. The sequence came from a girl aged 2-10 years in good health and CMV-seropositive. Sequences were obtained from PBMCs. J is TRBJ1-1 and V is TRBV29-1, with 7 bases that match TRBD1. Here the CDR3 reads CSVGRPQGKNTEAFF. CDR3 nucleotides: TGCAGCGTTGGAAGACCACAGGGGAAGAACACTGAAGCTTTCTTT.